The 10 T cell receptor beta chains in this list originate from one sample, sequenced in a study of blood T cell repertoires in COVID-19. The table came from immunoSEQ multiplex PCR; TCRdb's copy has only in-frame clones and leaves some out. The sample records about 280,000 clones, 90% being singletons. Sequencing was done on a sample of PBMCs or T cells enriched from blood (not recorded which). These TCRs come from a woman between 18 and 29 years old with acute COVID-19.

As DNA, the CDR3 is TGTGCCAGCAAGTCCTACAGGGTAGGCTACGAGCAGTACTTC. The encoded protein is CASKSYRVGYEQYF. This rearrangement joins TRBV6-5 to TRBJ2-7; weak D call: TRBD1 (6 bases). Trimming stripped 7 bases from V and 3 bases from J, with 16 bases between. This CDR3 has 14 amino acids. Germline loops: CDR1 MNHEY, CDR2 SVGAGI.

The chain uses TRBV3-1 (or the pseudogene TRBV3-2) and TRBJ1-2; TRBD1 matches 9 bases. V lost 3 bases to trimming and J lost 4 bases; unmatched junction nucleotides: 3. From germline, CDR1 is LGHDT and CDR2 YNNKEL (reference sequence). The CDR3 is 14 residues long. CDR3 residues: CASSQGQGGYGYTF. As DNA, the CDR3 is TGTGCCAGCAGCCAGGGACAGGGAGGCTATGGCTACACCTTC.

The chain employs TRBV2 and TRBJ2-7, with TRBD2 identical over 10 bases. The germline V gene has CDR1 SNHLY and CDR2 FYNNEI. CDR3 length: 14 amino acids. Unmatched junction bases numbered 6, after V lost 4 bases and J lost 6 bases. The CDR3 region is CASSASGRVSEQYF. For the CDR3, the DNA is TGTGCCAGCAGTGCTAGCGGGAGAGTTAGCGAGCAGTACTTC.

This chain connects TRBV4-2 to TRBJ2-1, with D possibly matching TRBD2 (5 bases). CDR3 length equals 14 residues. Germline CDR1 reads LGHNA; CDR2 reads YNFKEQ. The germline V and J ends were trimmed by 1 base and 10 bases, with 14 bases remaining between them. This CDR3 reads CASSQVLSSEEQFF. The DNA for the CDR3 is TGTGCCAGCAGCCAAGTGCTTAGTAGCGAGGAGCAGTTCTTC.

This sequence joins TRBV2 and TRBJ2-1; TRBD2 matches at 8 bases. Germline values: CDR1 SNHLY, CDR2 FYNNEI. With V trimmed by 6 bases and J by 8 bases, 12 bases remained unmatched. CDR3 length: 15 amino acids. This chain's CDR3 is CASRVAGTDRDEQFF. CDR3 DNA sequence: TGTGCCAGCAGGGTAGCGGGGACTGATAGGGATGAGCAGTTCTTC.

This chain joins TRBV7-9 and TRBJ1-1, with 9 positions matching TRBD1. V lost 6 bases and J lost 5; bases outside the gene matches: 13. Per the germline V gene, CDR1 is SEHNR and CDR2 is FQNEAQ (reference sequence). This CDR3 is 16 amino acids long. The CDR3 bases are TGTGCCAGCAGACGTGCGGGGGGACAGGGTAAGACTGAAGCTTTCTTT. This gives the protein CASRRAGGQGKTEAFF.

The chain combines TRBV5-8 with TRBJ1-6, with D tentatively TRBD1 (5 bases). Trimming removed 1 base at V and 7 bases at J, with 6 bases between. The CDR3 is 13 residues long. Germline V gives CDR1 SGHTS, CDR2 YDEGEE. The chain's CDR3 is CASSLRGNSPLHF. CDR3 coding DNA: TGTGCCAGCAGCTTGCGGGGGAATTCACCCCTCCACTTT.

This clone was recorded a few times. This chain joins TRBV27 and TRBJ2-4; maybe TRBD1 (7 bases). The CDR3 contains 14 residues. CDR1 is MNHEY, CDR2 SMNVEV, per germline (reference sequence). Trimming removed 5 bases from V and 11 bases from J, with 19 bases in between. The CDR3 loop reads CASSPSPRGRFQYF. The CDR3 region has the DNA TGTGCCAGCAGTCCCTCCCCCAGGGGGAGGTTTCAGTACTTC.

The V call is TRBV5-5, the J call TRBJ1-5; TRBD1 aligns across 7 bases. Unmatched junction bases numbered 17, after V lost 1 base and J lost 4 bases. This CDR3 is 19 amino acids long. Looked up from germline, CDR1 is SGHKS and CDR2 is YYEKEE (reference sequence). CDR3 sequence reads: CASSLRTRDSSQINQPQHF. CDR3 DNA sequence: TGTGCCAGCAGCTTGAGGACCCGGGACAGCTCCCAAATTAATCAGCCCCAGCATTTT.

The rearrangement joins TRBV5-8 to TRBJ2-5; TRBD1 aligns across 8 bases. J lost 4 bases, V lost 0 bases, and 8 bases had no gene match. The CDR3 length is 16 residues. Per the germline V gene, CDR1 is SGHTS and CDR2 is YDEGEE. The CDR3 DNA reads TGTGCCAGCAGCTTGGACGGGACAGGCTTGGGAGAGACCCAGTACTTC. As protein: CASSLDGTGLGETQYF. Filled out from reference TRBV5-8 and TRBJ2-5, the complete variable domain reads EAGVTQSPTHLIKTRGQQATLRCSPISGHTSVYWYQQALGLGLQFLLWYDEGEERNRGNFPPRFSGRQFPNYSSELNVNALELEDSALYLCASSLDGTGLGETQYFGPGTRLLVL.